This T cell receptor beta chain stems from a study of cytomegalovirus exposure and HLA in healthy donors. Notes on the study in general: Researchers counted over 150 TCR beta chains as cytomegalovirus-associated. Testing in vitro showed a few CMV-associated chains specific for CMV antigens. Subsequent analysis found a tendency for first-cohort TCR clusters to co-occur within the 110 or so validation repertoires.

For this clone: The antigen remains undetermined.

Trimming shortened V by 6 bases and J by 0 bases, and 9 bases separated the two germline ends. The CDR3 extends over 14 amino acids. Germline V CDR1 and CDR2: SNHLY, FYNNEI. TCRdb keeps only in-frame clones here, not all; method: immunoSEQ multiplex PCR. The profile shows 120,000 to 150,000 clones, about four fifths of them singletons. The V gene is TRBV2, the J gene TRBJ1-3, with D hard to call. Input material: PBMCs. This TCR derives from a woman in her 30s in good health and CMV-seronegative. CDR3 DNA: TGTGCCAGCAGGACCACAGACTCTGGAAACACCATATATTTT. This gives the protein CASRTTDSGNTIYF. Drawing the rest from reference TRBV2 and TRBJ1-3, the complete variable domain is EPEVTQTPSHQVTQMGQEVILRCVPISNHLYFYWYRQILGQKVEFLVSFYNNEISEKSEIFDDQFSVERPDGSNFTLKIRSTKLEDSAMYFCASRTTDSGNTIYFGEGSWLTVV.